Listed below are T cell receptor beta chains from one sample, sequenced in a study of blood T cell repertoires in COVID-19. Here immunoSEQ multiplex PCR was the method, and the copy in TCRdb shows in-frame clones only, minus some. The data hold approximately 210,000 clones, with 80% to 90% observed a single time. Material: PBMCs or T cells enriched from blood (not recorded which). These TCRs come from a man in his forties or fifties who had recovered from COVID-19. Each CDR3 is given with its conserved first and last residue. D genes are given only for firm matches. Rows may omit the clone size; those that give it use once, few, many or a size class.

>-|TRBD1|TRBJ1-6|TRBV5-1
TGCGCCAGCAGCTTGAGGTTAGCAGGGGGCGATAATTCACCCCTCCACTTT
CASSLRLAGGDNSPLHF
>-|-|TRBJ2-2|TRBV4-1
TGCGCCAGCAGCGAAATCGGAGTCGGGGAGCTGTTTTTT
CASSEIGVGELFF
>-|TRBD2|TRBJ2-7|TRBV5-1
TGCGCCAGCAGCTTGGGAGCCCGGAATAGCGGGACTTACGAGCAGTACTTC
CASSLGARNSGTYEQYF
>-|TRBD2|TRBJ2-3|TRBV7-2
TGTGCCAGCAGCTCAATAGCGGGTGGCACAGATACGCAGTATTTT
CASSSIAGGTDTQYF
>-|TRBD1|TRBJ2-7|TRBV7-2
TGTGCCAGCAGCTGGACAGGGTCCTACGAGCAGTACTTC
CASSWTGSYEQYF
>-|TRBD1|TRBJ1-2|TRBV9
TGTGCCAGCACCCAGGGGGAGAGGGGCTATGGCTACACCTTC
CASTQGERGYGYTF
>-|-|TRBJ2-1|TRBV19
TGTGCCAGTAGATCCGGACAAACCGATGAGCAGTTCTTC
CASRSGQTDEQFF
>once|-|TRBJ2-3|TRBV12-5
TGTGCTAGTGGTTACGCGGATACGCAGTATTTT
CASGYADTQYF
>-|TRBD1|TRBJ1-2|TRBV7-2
TGTGCCAGCAGCCCCCGACAGGGGAGCTATGGCTACACCTTC
CASSPRQGSYGYTF
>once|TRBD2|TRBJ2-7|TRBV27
TGTGCCAGCAGTCCTCGACTAGCGGGTTTGACCTACGAGCAGTACTTC
CASSPRLAGLTYEQYF
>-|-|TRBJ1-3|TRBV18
TGTGCCAGCTCAGGACTCTCTGGAAACACCATATATTTT
CASSGLSGNTIYF
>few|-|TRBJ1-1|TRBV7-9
TGTGCCAGCAGCCAAACAACAGGGAGTGAAGCTTTCTTT
CASSQTTGSEAFF
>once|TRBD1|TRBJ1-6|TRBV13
TGTGCCAGCAGCGCAAGGGACAGGGTAGGTGGATCACCCCTCCACTTT
CASSARDRVGGSPLHF
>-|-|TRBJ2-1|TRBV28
TGTGCCAGCAGTTTTCCCGGGAACTACTACAATGAGCAGTTCTTC
CASSFPGNYYNEQFF
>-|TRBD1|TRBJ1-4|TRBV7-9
TGTGCCAGCAGCTTAGAGACAGGGGAAAAACTGTTTTTT
CASSLETGEKLFF
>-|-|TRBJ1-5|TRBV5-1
TGCGCCAGCAGCTTGGGAGGTTATAGCAATCAGCCCCAGCATTTT
CASSLGGYSNQPQHF
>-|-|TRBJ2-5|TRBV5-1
TGCGCCAGCAGCTTGGCGGGGGAGACCCAGTACTTC
CASSLAGETQYF
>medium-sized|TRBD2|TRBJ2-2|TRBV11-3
TGTGCCAGCAGCCTCGTAGCGGGGACCACCGGGGAGCTGTTTTTT
CASSLVAGTTGELFF
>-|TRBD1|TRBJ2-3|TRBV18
TGTGCCAGCTCACCGGGACAGAGCACAGATACGCAGTATTTT
CASSPGQSTDTQYF
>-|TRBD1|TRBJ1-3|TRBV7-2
TGTGCCAGCAGCCTAAGACAGGGGACTGGAAACACCATATATTTT
CASSLRQGTGNTIYF
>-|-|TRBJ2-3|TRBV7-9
TGTGCCAGCAGCTTAGGACAGAGCTTCACAGATACGCAGTATTTT
CASSLGQSFTDTQYF
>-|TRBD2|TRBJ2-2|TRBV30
TGTGCCTGGAGTCCTAGCGGGAGGGAAACCGGGGAGCTGTTTTTT
CAWSPSGRETGELFF
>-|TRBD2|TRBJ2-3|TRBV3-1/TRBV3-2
TGTGCCAGCAGCCAACGGACTAGCGGGAACACAGATACGCAGTATTTT
CASSQRTSGNTDTQYF
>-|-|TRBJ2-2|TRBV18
TGTGCCAGCTCACCAGGGCAGGGATACACCGGGGAGCTGTTTTTT
CASSPGQGYTGELFF
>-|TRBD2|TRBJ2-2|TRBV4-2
TGTGCCAGCAGCCTCGATAACGGGAGGGGGACCGGGGAGCTGTTTTTT
CASSLDNGRGTGELFF
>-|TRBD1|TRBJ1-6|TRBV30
TGTGCCTGGAGAGGGCCGGGACAGGGCTATAATTCACCCCTCCACTTT
CAWRGPGQGYNSPLHF
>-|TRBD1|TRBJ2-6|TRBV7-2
TGTGCCAGCGTTACAGGGGGGACCTCTGGGGCCAACGTCCTGACTTTC
CASVTGGTSGANVLTF
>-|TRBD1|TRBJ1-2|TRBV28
TGTGCCAGCAGCACCGGGACAGGGAACGTAGGCTACACCTTC
CASSTGTGNVGYTF
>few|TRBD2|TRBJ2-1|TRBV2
TGTGCCAGCAGATTTAGCGGGAGTGCCTACAATGAGCAGTTCTTC
CASRFSGSAYNEQFF
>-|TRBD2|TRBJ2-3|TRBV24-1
TGTGCCACCAGTCTGGGGGGGACGGATACGCAGTATTTT
CATSLGGTDTQYF
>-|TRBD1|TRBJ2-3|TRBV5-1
TGCGCCAGCAGCTTGGGTAGGACAGGGCCCACAGATACGCAGTATTTT
CASSLGRTGPTDTQYF
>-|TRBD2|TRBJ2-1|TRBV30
TGTGCCTGGGGGAGACTAGCGGGTGAGCAGTTCTTC
CAWGRLAGEQFF
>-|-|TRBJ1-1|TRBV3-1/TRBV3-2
TGTGCCAGCAGCCAAGATCTGAGGGGGACGGGTTTCTTT
CASSQDLRGTGFF
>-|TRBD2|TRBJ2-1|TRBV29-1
TGCAGCGTTAGAACACGACCGGTACGGGGACTAGCGGCTTACAATGAGCAGTTCTTC
CSVRTRPVRGLAAYNEQFF
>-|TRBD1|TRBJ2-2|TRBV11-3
TGTGCCAGCAGCTTTTCCGGGACAGACACCGGGGAGCTGTTTTTT
CASSFSGTDTGELFF
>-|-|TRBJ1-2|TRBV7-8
TGTGCCAGCAGCCCCTCGGAAGGGAGCCACTATGGCTACACCTTC
CASSPSEGSHYGYTF
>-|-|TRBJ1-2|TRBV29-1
TGCAGCTCCGGGAGGGCCAACTATGGCTACACCTTC
CSSGRANYGYTF
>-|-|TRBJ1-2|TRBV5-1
TGCGCCAGCAGCCCTGTGGACGGGGGGCTCTATGGCTACACCTTC
CASSPVDGGLYGYTF
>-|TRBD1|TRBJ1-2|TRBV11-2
TGTGCCAGCAGCTTAGATTCCCGACAGGGTGGTGGCTACACCTTC
CASSLDSRQGGGYTF
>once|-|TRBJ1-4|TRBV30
TGTGCCTGGAGTGGGACTCCATCGGTCAAACTGTTTTTT
CAWSGTPSVKLFF
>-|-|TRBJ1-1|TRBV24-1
TGTGCCACCAGTGACCCCATTTCAGTCAGGACTTTCTTT
CATSDPISVRTFF
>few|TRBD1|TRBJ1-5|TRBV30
TGTGCCTGGAGTGGACAGGGCGGGCAGCCCCAGCATTTT
CAWSGQGGQPQHF
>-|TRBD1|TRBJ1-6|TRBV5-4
TGTGCCAGCAGCTTGGGGCAGGGGGCTTATAATTCACCCCTCCACTTT
CASSLGQGAYNSPLHF
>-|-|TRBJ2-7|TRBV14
TGTGCCAGCAGCTCGCAGGGGATGAACTACGAGCAGTACTTC
CASSSQGMNYEQYF
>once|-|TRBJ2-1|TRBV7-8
TGTGCCAGCAGCCCCTCCTCCTACAATGAGCAGTTCTTC
CASSPSSYNEQFF
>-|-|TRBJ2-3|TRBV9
TGTGCCAGCACCAAACAGGTCTCTCCAGATACGCAGTATTTT
CASTKQVSPDTQYF
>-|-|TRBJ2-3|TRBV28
TGTGCCAGCGCCAGCGGGACAGATACGCAGTATTTT
CASASGTDTQYF